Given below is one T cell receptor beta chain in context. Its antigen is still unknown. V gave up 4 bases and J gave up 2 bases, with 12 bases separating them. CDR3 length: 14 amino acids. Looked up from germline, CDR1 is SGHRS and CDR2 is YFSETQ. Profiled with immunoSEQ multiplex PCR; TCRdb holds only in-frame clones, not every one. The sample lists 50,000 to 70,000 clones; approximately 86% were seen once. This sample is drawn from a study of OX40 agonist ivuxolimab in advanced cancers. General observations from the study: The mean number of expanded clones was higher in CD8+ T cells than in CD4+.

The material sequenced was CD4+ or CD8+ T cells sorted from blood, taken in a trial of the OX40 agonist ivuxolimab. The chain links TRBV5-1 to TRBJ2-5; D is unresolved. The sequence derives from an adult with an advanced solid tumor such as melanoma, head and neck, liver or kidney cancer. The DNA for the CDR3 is TGCGCCAGCAGCACCCCCGACGGTCAAGAGACCCAGTACTTC. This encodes CASSTPDGQETQYF. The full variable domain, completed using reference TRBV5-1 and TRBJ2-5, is KAGVTQTPRYLIKTRGQQVTLSCSPISGHRSVSWYQQTPGQGLQFLFEYFSETQRNKGNFPGRFSGRQFSNSRSEMNVSTLELGDSALYLCASSTPDGQETQYFGPGTRLLVL.